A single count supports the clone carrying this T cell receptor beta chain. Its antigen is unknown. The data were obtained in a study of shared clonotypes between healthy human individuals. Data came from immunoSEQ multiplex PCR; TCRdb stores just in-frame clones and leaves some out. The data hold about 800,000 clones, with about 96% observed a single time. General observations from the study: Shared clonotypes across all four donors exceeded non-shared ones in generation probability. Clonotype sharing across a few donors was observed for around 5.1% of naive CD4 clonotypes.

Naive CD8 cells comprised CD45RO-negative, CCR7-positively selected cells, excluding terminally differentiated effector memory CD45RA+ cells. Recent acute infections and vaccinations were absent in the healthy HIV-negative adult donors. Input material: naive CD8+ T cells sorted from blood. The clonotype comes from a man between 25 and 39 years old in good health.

The CDR3 is CAISEAGGPVYEQYF. The CDR3 nucleotides read TGTGCCATCAGTGAAGCGGGAGGGCCGGTTTACGAGCAGTACTTC. The V call is TRBV10-3, the J call TRBJ2-7, with 10 bases identical to TRBD2. V trimming: 3 bases; J trimming: 4 bases; junction bases outside the gene matches: 6. The CDR3 has 15 residues. Germline V gene sequence: CDR1 ENHRY, CDR2 SYGVKD.